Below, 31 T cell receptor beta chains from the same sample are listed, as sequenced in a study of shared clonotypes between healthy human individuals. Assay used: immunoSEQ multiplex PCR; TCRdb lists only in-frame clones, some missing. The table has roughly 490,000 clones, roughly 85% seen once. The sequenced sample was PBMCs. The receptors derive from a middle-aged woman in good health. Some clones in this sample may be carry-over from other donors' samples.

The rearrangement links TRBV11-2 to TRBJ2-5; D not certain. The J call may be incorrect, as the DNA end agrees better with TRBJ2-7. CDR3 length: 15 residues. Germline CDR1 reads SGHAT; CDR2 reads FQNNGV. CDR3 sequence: CASSNRVSGHYEQYF. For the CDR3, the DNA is TGTGCCAGCAGCAATAGGGTGTCCGGGCACTACGAGCAGTACTTC.

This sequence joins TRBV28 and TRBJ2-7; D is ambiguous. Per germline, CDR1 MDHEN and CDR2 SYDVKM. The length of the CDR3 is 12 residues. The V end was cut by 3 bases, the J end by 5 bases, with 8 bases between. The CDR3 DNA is TGTGCCAGCAGTTTTCAAAGCGACGAGCAGTACTTC. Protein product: CASSFQSDEQYF.

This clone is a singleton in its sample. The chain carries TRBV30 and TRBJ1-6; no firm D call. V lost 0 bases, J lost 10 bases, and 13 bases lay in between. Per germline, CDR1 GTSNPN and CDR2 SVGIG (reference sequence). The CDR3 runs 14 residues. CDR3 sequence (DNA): TGTGCCTGGAGTGTAGTGATAGATCGATCACCCCTCCACTTT. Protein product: CAWSVVIDRSPLHF.

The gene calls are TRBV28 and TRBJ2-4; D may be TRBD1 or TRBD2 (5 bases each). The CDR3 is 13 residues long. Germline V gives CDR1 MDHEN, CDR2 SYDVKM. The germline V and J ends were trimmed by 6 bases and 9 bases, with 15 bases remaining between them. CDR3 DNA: TGTGCCAGCAGCCCGCCCCCGGGGCCCATTCAGTACTTC. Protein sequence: CASSPPPGPIQYF.

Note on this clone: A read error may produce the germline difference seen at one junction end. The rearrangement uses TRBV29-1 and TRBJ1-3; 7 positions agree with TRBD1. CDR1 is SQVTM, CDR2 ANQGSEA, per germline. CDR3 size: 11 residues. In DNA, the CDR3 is TGCAGCGTTGAAGACTGGGACAGTACATTATTT. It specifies CSVEDWDSTLF.

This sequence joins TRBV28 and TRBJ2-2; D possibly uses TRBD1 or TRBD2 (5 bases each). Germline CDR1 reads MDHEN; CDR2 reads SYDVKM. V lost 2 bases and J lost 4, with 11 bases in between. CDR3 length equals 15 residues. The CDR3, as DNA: TGTGCCAGCAGTTTAGTCAGGGAGAGCACCGGGGAGCTGTTTTTT. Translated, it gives CASSLVRESTGELFF. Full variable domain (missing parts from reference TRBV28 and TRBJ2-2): DVKVTQSSRYLVKRTGEKVFLECVQDMDHENMFWYRQDPGLGLRLIYFSYDVKMKEKGDIPEGYSVSREKKERFSLILESASTNQTSMYLCASSLVRESTGELFFGEGSRLTVL.

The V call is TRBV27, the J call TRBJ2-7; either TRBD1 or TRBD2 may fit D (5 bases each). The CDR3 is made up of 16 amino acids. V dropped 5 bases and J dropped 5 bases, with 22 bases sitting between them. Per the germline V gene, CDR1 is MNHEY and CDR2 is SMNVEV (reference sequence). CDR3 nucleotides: TGTGCCAGCAGTCCGCTCGGGGCAGTTTACAAGCACGAGCAGTACTTC. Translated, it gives CASSPLGAVYKHEQYF.

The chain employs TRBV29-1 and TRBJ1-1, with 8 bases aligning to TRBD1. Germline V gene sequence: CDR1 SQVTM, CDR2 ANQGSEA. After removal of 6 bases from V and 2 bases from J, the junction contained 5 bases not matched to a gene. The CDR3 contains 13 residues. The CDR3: CSVSGQGNTEAFF. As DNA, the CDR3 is TGCAGCGTAAGCGGACAGGGAAACACTGAAGCTTTCTTT.

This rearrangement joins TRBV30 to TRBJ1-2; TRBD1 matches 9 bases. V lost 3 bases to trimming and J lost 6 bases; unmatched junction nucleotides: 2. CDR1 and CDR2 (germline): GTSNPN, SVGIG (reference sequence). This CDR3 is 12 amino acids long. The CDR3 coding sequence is TGTGCCTGGAGGACAGGGGGGGATGGCTACACCTTC. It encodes CAWRTGGDGYTF.

The CDR3: CASSQDRGQDTAYEQYF. DNA of the CDR3: TGCGCCAGCAGCCAAGATCGGGGACAAGATACGGCCTACGAGCAGTACTTC. The chain links TRBV4-1 to TRBJ2-5; a weak D match, TRBD1 (6 bases). The DNA end is more similar to TRBJ2-7, so the J call may be wrong. CDR1 is MGHRA and CDR2 is YSYEKL in the germline V gene. The CDR3 totals 17 residues.

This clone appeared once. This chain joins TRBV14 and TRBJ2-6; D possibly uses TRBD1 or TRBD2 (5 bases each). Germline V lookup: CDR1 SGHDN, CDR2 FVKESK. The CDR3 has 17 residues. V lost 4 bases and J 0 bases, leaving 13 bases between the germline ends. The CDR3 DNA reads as TGTGCCAGCAGCCTCGGGACCACATTCTCTGGGGCCAACGTCCTGACTTTC. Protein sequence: CASSLGTTFSGANVLTF.

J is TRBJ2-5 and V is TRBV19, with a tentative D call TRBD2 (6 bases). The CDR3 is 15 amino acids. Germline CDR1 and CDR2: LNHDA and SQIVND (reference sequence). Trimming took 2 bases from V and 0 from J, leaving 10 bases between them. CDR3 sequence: CASSITSTNQETQYF. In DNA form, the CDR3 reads TGTGCCAGTAGTATAACTAGCACTAACCAAGAGACCCAGTACTTC.

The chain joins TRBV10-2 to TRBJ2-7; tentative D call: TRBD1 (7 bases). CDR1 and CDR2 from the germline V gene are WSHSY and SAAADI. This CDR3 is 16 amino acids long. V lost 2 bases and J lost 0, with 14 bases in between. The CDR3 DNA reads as TGCGCCAGCAGTGAGCCAGGGGGGCCAACCTCCTACGAGCAGTACTTC. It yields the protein CASSEPGGPTSYEQYF.

CDR3: CASSPRGLSYEQYF. The DNA of the CDR3 is TGTGCCAGCAGCCCCCGAGGCTTATCCTACGAGCAGTACTTC. The genes are TRBV7-8 and TRBJ2-7; D call uncertain. V lost 5 bases, J lost 1 base, and 12 bases lay in between. This CDR3 has 14 residues. CDR1 and CDR2 from the germline V gene are SGHVS and FQNEAQ.

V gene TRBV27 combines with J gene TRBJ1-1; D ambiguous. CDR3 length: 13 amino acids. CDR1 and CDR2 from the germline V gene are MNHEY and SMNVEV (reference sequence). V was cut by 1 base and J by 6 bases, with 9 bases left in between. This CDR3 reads CASSLWSGAEAFF. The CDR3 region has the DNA TGTGCCAGCAGTTTATGGTCAGGCGCTGAAGCTTTCTTT.

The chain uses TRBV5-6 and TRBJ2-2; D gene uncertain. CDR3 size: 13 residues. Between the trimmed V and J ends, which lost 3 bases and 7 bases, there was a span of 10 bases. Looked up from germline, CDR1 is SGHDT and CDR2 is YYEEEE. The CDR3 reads CASSSYRVGELFF. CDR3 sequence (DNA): TGTGCCAGCAGCTCTTATAGAGTCGGGGAGCTGTTTTTT.

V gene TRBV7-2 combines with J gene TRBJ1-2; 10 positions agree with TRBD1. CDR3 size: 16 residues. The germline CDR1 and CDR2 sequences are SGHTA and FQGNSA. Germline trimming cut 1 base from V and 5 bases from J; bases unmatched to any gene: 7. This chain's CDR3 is CASSLGGTGVLYGYTF. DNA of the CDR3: TGTGCCAGCAGCTTAGGCGGGACAGGGGTGCTATATGGCTACACCTTC. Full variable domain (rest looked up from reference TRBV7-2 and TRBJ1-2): GAGVSQSPSNKVTEKGKDVELRCDPISGHTALYWYRQSLGQGLEFLIYFQGNSAPDKSGLPSDRFSAERTGGSVSTLTIQRTQQEDSAVYLCASSLGGTGVLYGYTFGSGTRLTVV.

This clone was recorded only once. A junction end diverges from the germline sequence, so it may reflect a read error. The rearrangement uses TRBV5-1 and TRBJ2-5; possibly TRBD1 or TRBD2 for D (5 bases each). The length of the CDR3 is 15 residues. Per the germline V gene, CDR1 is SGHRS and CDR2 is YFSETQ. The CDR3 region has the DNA TGCGCCAGCAGCTTAGGGGACCCAAGTCAAGGGACCCAGTACTTC. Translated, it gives CASSLGDPSQGTQYF.

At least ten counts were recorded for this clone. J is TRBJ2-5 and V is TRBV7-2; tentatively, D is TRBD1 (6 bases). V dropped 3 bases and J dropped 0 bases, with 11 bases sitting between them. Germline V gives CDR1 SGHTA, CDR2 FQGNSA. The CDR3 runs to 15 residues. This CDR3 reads CASSLGAGDQETQYF. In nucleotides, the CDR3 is TGTGCCAGCAGCTTGGGGGCCGGGGACCAAGAGACCCAGTACTTC.

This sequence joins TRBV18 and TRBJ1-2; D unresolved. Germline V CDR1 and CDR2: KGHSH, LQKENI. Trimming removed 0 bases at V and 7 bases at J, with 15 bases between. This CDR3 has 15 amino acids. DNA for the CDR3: TGTGCCAGCTCACCACCTATAGGCAGGATGGCTGGCTACACCTTC. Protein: CASSPPIGRMAGYTF.

CDR3 sequence reads: CASSEALQQGTDTQYF. CDR3 nucleotides: TGTGCCAGCAGTGAAGCGCTTCAACAGGGTACAGATACGCAGTATTTT. This chain joins TRBV6-1 and TRBJ2-3; possible D gene TRBD1, 6 bases. Trimming took 0 bases from V and 3 from J, leaving 13 bases between them. The CDR3 length is 16 residues. CDR1 and CDR2 (germline): MNHNS, SASEGT.

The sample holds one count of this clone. The CDR3 region is CATSRVLWTGELFF. The DNA of the CDR3 is TGTGCCACCAGCAGAGTGCTGTGGACCGGGGAGCTGTTTTTT. The chain joins TRBV15 to TRBJ2-2; no definite D call. The CDR3 totals 14 residues. The ends were cut back, 1 base at V and 5 bases at J, with 8 bases in the middle. The V gene's germline CDR1 is LNHNV and CDR2 YYDKDF (reference sequence).

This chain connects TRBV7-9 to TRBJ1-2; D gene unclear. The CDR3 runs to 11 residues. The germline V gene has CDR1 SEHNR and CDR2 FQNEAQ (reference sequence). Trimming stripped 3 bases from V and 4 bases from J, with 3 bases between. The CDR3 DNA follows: TGTGCCAGCAGCTTCATCTATGGCTACACCTTC. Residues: CASSFIYGYTF.

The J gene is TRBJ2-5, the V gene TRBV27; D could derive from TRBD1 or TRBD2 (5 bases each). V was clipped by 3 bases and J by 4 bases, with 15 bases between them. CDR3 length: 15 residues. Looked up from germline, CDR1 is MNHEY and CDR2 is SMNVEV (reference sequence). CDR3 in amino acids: CASSFNRRLTETQYF. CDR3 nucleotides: TGTGCCAGCAGTTTTAACAGGAGGCTAACAGAGACCCAGTACTTC.

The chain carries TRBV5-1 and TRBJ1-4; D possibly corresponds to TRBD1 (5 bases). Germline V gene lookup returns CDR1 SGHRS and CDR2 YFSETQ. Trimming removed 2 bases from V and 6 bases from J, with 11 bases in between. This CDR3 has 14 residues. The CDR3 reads CASSFGGEDEKLFF. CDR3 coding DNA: TGCGCCAGCAGCTTCGGGGGGGAGGATGAAAAACTGTTTTTT.

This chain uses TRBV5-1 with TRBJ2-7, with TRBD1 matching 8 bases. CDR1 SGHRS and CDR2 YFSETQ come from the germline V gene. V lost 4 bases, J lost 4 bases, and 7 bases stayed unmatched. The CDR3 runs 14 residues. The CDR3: CASSTQTGVYEQYF. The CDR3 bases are TGCGCCAGCAGCACCCAGACAGGGGTTTACGAGCAGTACTTC.

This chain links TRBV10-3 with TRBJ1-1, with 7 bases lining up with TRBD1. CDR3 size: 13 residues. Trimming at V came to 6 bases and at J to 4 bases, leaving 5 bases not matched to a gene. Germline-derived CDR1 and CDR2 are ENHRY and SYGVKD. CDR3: CAIRNTGATEAFF. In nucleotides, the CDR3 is TGTGCCATCAGGAATACAGGGGCCACTGAAGCTTTCTTT.

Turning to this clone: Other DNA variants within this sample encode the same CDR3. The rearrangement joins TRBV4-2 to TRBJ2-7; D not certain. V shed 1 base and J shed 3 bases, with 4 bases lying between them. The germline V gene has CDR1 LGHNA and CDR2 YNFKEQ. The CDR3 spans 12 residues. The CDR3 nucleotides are TGTGCCAGCAGCCAAGGGAACTACGAGCAGTACTTC. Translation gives CASSQGNYEQYF.

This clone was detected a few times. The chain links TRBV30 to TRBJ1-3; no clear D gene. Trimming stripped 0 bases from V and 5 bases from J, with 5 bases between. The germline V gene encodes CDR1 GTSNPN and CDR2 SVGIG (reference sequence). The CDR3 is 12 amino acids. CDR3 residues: CAWSVYRNTIYF. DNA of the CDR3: TGTGCCTGGAGTGTATACAGAAACACCATATATTTT. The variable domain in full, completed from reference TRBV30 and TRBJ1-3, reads SQTIHQWPATLVQPVGSPLSLECTVEGTSNPNLYWYRQAAGRGLQLLFYSVGIGQISSEVPQNLSASRPQDRQFILSSKKLLLSDSGFYLCAWSVYRNTIYFGEGSWLTVV.

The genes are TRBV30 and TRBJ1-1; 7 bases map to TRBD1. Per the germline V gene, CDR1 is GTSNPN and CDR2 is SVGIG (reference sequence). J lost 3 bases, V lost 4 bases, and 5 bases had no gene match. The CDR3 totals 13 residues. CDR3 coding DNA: TGTGCCTGGACCCGACAGGGATACACTGAAGCTTTCTTT. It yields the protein CAWTRQGYTEAFF.

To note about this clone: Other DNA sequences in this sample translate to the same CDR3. The CDR3 region is CASSPPAGSSYEQYF. The DNA of the CDR3 is TGTGCCAGCTCACCACCGGCCGGGAGTTCCTACGAGCAGTACTTC. The chain recombines TRBV18 with TRBJ2-7, with D possibly TRBD2 on 6 matching bases. V lost 0 bases to trimming and J lost 1 base, with 10 bases between them. The CDR3 sequence is 15 residues long. Germline values: CDR1 KGHSH, CDR2 LQKENI. The full variable domain, with the rest looked up from reference TRBV18 and TRBJ2-7, is NAGVMQNPRHLVRRRGQEARLRCSPMKGHSHVYWYRQLPEEGLKFMVYLQKENIIDESGMPKERFSAEFPKEGPSILRIQQVVRGDSAAYFCASSPPAGSSYEQYFGPGTRLTVT.